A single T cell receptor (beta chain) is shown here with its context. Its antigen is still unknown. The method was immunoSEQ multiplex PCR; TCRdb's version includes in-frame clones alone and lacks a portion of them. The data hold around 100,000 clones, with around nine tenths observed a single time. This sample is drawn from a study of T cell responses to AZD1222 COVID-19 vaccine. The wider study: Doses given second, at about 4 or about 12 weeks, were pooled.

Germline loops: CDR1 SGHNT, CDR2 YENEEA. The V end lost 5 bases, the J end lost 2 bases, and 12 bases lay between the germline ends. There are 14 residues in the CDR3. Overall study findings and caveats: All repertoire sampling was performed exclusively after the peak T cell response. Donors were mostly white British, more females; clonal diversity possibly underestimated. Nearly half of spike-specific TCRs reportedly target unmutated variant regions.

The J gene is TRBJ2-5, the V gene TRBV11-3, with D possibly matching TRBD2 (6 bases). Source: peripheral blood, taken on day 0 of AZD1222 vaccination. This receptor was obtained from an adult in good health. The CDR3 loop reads CASSPGGRQETQYF. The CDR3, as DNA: TGTGCCAGCAGCCCCGGAGGGCGGCAAGAGACCCAGTACTTC.